The rows below give T cell receptor beta chains drawn from one sample of a study of blood T cell repertoires in COVID-19. Libraries were prepared by immunoSEQ multiplex PCR; TCRdb keeps only in-frame clonotypes and omits some of them. The sample includes around 330,000 clones, roughly 87% of them seen just once. The sample was PBMCs or T cells enriched from blood (not recorded which). The source is a woman younger than 30 who had recovered from COVID-19. CDR3s include the opening cysteine and the closing phenylalanine or tryptophan. Where a row states a size, it is once, few, many or the class of an expanded clone; other rows omit it.

TRBV24-1	-	TRBJ1-2	CATSDRDSYGYTF
TRBV7-2	-	TRBJ1-1	CASSLRGGQNTEAFF
TRBV11-2	few	TRBJ2-5	CASSQDRGEETQYF
TRBV15	-	TRBJ2-7	CATSRPTTYEQYF
TRBV12-1	-	TRBJ2-7	CASSLEHFFSYEQYF
TRBV7-9	-	TRBJ1-4	CASSSMDRGGKLFF
TRBV27	-	TRBJ2-6	CASSFSQRNNVLTF
TRBV5-4	-	TRBJ1-6	CASSLDRSRHSHF
TRBV30	-	TRBJ2-3	CAWSGSSGHTDTQYF
TRBV29-1	-	TRBJ2-7	CSVRNGDPSYEQYF
TRBV19	-	TRBJ1-6	CASSALGSSPLHF